This TCR beta chain was found in a study of cytomegalovirus exposure and HLA in healthy donors. The PCR made use of 60 Vbeta and 13 Jbeta primers. Libraries were prepared by immunoSEQ multiplex PCR; TCRdb keeps only in-frame clonotypes and omits some of them. The sample lists about 97,000 clones; 65% to 80% were seen once. Study findings and constraints: When analyzed later, the rates of TCR association showed variation by HLA locus, with DRB1 the most and HLA-C the fewest.

Notes on this clone: Its cognate antigen is unknown.

Between the trimmed V and J ends, which lost 3 bases and 1 base, there was a span of 6 bases. Germline V gives CDR1 KGHSH, CDR2 LQKENI. This CDR3 is 14 amino acids long. The sequence came from a man aged 45-60 years in good health and CMV-seronegative. Sequencing was performed on PBMCs. This chain uses TRBV18 with TRBJ1-4; no definite D call. The CDR3, as DNA: TGTGCCAGCTCACCTGGGAGAACTAATGAAAAACTGTTTTTT. Translating gives CASSPGRTNEKLFF.